This entry concerns a single T cell receptor (beta chain). Its antigen is not identified. This record belongs to a study of shared clonotypes between healthy human individuals. Study observations and caveats: Rarefaction curves obtained for sorted subsets showed sequencing incomplete despite large depth.

CDR3 size: 13 residues. The ends were cut back, 11 bases at V and 3 bases at J, with 14 bases in the middle. The germline V gene has CDR1 MNHEY and CDR2 SVGAGI. TCRdb keeps only in-frame clones here, not all; method: immunoSEQ multiplex PCR. Of 1.6 million or so clones in the sample, roughly 96% were seen once. The TCR sequence derives from a young man in good health. The chain recombines TRBV6-5 with TRBJ1-5; D gene uncertain. The sequencing input was naive CD4+ T cells sorted from blood. Subset here: CD45RA+ positively selected. CDR3: CALSIEPNQPQHF. CDR3 coding DNA: TGTGCCCTCAGCATCGAGCCCAATCAGCCCCAGCATTTT.